The entry below gives a single TCR beta chain sequence along with its context. Its antigen remains unknown. The sample comes from a study of cytomegalovirus exposure and HLA in healthy donors. Study-level findings and limits: It was taken for granted in presence/absence analyses that sequencing depth across donors was roughly uniform.

PCR employed 60 Vbeta and 13 Jbeta primers. TCRdb's table, derived via immunoSEQ multiplex PCR, lists solely in-frame clones and lacks some. The sample records roughly 160,000 clones, roughly four fifths being singletons. Source material: PBMCs. The receptor's source is a male donor in good health and CMV-seropositive.

The CDR3 region has the DNA TGTGCCAGCATTTTTCAGGGAACCATTCAGTACTTC. This gives the protein CASIFQGTIQYF. The chain recombines TRBV6-1 with TRBJ2-4; D is possibly TRBD1 (5 bases). Germline V lookup: CDR1 MNHNS, CDR2 SASEGT. The CDR3 runs to 12 residues. Trimming cost V 7 bases and J 9 bases, with 13 bases left between them.